Detailed here is one T cell receptor beta chain. Deletions cut 7 bases from V and 2 bases from J, with 14 bases between. Germline assignment: CDR1 SNHLY and CDR2 FYNNEI. CDR3 length: 15 amino acids. These data come from a study of blood T cell repertoires in COVID-19. Study information: T cells, B-cell-depleted T cells, or PBMCs supplied cDNA or gDNA.

Authors' processing steps: Nucleated cell number was recorded as an estimate derived from reference gene primer amplification. Sequenced by immunoSEQ multiplex PCR; TCRdb stores in-frame clones only, minus some. V and J calls plus clone size are reproduced from that table; the DNA served to infer D and trimming. The data show about 190,000 clones, over 75% seen once. The specimen sequenced was peripheral blood. The sequence was obtained from a woman older than 75 with active or convalescent COVID-19. The chain recombines TRBV2 with TRBJ2-2, with a tentative D call TRBD2 (5 bases). CDR3 in amino acids: CASKFGLANTGELFF. The CDR3 bases are TGTGCCAGCAAATTTGGCCTAGCTAACACCGGGGAGCTGTTTTTT.